This record covers a single T cell receptor (beta chain). What it binds is not known. The repertoire was sequenced with immunoSEQ multiplex PCR; TCRdb's copy has only in-frame clones and lacks some. The top ten hold around a third of the sample, which has 45,000 to 50,000 clones, around 89% seen once. The germline CDR1 and CDR2 sequences are LNHDA and SQIVND (reference sequence). V lost 6 bases and J 0 bases, leaving 12 bases between the germline ends. This CDR3 spans 15 amino acids. This specimen comes from a study of OX40 agonist ivuxolimab in advanced cancers. General study points: Clonal expansion by week 6 occurred in CD4+ and CD8+ blood T cells (at 0.1 to 3.0 mg/kg). Still undetermined is the antigen specificity of the expanded peripheral T cells. Among some nonresponders, normalized T-cell clonal expansion was also low.

The chain joins TRBV19 to TRBJ1-5; the D gene is possibly TRBD1 (6 bases). Sequences were derived from CD4+ or CD8+ T cells sorted from blood, sampled in a trial of the OX40 agonist ivuxolimab. This TCR derives from an adult with an advanced solid tumor such as melanoma, head and neck, liver or kidney cancer. CDR3 in amino acids: CASRYRDYSNQPQHF. For the CDR3, the DNA is TGTGCCAGTAGATACAGGGATTATAGCAATCAGCCCCAGCATTTT. Looking up the rest from reference TRBV19 and TRBJ1-5 gives the full variable domain: DGGITQSPKYLFRKEGQNVTLSCEQNLNHDAMYWYRQDPGQGLRLIYYSQIVNDFQKGDIAEGYSVSREKKESFPLTVTSAQKNPTAFYLCASRYRDYSNQPQHFGDGTRLSIL.